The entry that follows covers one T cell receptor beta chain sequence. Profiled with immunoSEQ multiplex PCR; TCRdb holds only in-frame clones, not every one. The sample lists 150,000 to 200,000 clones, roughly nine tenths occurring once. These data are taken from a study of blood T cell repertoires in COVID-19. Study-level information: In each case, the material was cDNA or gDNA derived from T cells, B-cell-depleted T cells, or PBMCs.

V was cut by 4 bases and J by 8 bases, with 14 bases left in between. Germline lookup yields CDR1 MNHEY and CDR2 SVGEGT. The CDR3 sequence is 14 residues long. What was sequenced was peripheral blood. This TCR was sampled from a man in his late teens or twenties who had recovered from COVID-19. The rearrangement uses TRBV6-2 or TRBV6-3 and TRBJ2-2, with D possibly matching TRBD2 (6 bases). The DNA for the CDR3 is TGTGCCAGCAGTTCACGGGACTTCTTGGGGGAGCTGTTTTTT. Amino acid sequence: CASSSRDFLGELFF.